This T cell receptor (beta chain) was captured by sequencing in a study of cytomegalovirus exposure and HLA in healthy donors. To note about this clone: No antigen is known for it.

The CDR3 length is 13 residues. PCR employed 60 Vbeta and 13 Jbeta primers. Data came from immunoSEQ multiplex PCR; TCRdb stores just in-frame clones and leaves some out. The table records about 200,000 clones, 70% to 80% of them present only once. Points from the study as a whole: Cytomegalovirus association was assigned to 170 or so TCR beta chains.

The sequencing sample was made of PBMCs. The V and J genes are TRBV21-1 and TRBJ1-1; whether TRBD1, the table's D call, matches the DNA was not checked. TRBV21-1 is an annotated pseudogene. This TCR was sampled from a male donor in good health and CMV-seropositive. CDR3 sequence reads: CASSRRQGVRAFF. CDR3 bases: TGTGCCAGCAGCAGGAGACAGGGGGTGAGAGCTTTCTTT.